Listed below are T cell receptor beta chains from one sample, sequenced in a study of T cells in Graves' hyperthyroidism and ophthalmopathy. In TCRdb, the multiplex PCR reads were re-called with MiXCR into one record per CDR3 protein. The sample carries around 690,000 distinct CDR3 sequences, more than 20% recorded once. Sample: blood. Every receptor here comes from a man aged 30-40 years with Graves' ophthalmopathy. CDR3s include the opening cysteine and the closing phenylalanine or tryptophan. The D gene is left open where the match is weak. A clone size is listed for some rows: how often the clone was seen (once, few, many), or a class if it is expanded.

J	V	D	length	size	CDR3	DNA
TRBJ2-7	TRBV5-5	-	16	-	CASSPGPGLSSYEQYF	TGTGCCAGCAGCCCGGGACCGGGACTCAGCTCCTACGAGCAGTACTTC
TRBJ2-7	TRBV27	TRBD2	14	few	CASSFQAGAYEQYF	TGTGCCAGCAGTTTTCAAGCGGGAGCATACGAGCAGTACTTC
TRBJ2-7	TRBV5-4	-	14	-	CASSDGLGGYEQYF	TGTGCCAGCAGCGACGGGCTTGGGGGCTACGAGCAGTACTTC
TRBJ2-2	TRBV28	-	14	-	CASLGGLSTGELFF	TGTGCCAGCCTTGGGGGATTGTCGACCGGGGAGCTGTTTTTT
TRBJ2-7	TRBV28	TRBD1	14	-	CASGPGTGAHEQYF	TGTGCCAGCGGACCCGGGACAGGGGCCCACGAGCAGTACTTC
TRBJ2-2	TRBV20-1	TRBD2	16	few	CSAREQGLALTGELFF	TGCAGTGCTAGAGAACAGGGACTAGCGTTAACCGGGGAGCTGTTTTTT
TRBJ2-7	TRBV6-1	TRBD1	17	few	CASSLAVGQEFSYEQYF	TGTGCCAGCAGTCTGGCTGTCGGACAGGAATTCTCCTACGAGCAGTACTTC
TRBJ2-1	TRBV5-1	-	11	many	CASSLASEQFF	TGCGCCAGCAGCTTGGCCAGTGAGCAGTTCTTC
TRBJ2-2	TRBV7-9	TRBD2	16	-	CASSFLTSGNTGELFF	TGTGCCAGCAGCTTTTTAACTAGCGGGAACACCGGGGAGCTGTTTTTT
TRBJ2-1	TRBV3-1	TRBD2	18	many	CASSLRRTSGRAHNEQFF	TGTGCCAGCAGCCTACGGAGGACTAGCGGGAGGGCCCACAATGAGCAGTTCTTC
TRBJ1-1	TRBV27	-	16	many	CASSYGPGGVNTEAFF	TGTGCCAGCAGTTACGGTCCGGGGGGCGTGAACACTGAAGCTTTCTTT
TRBJ1-3	TRBV28	TRBD1	15	few	CASSFQGAGGNTIYF	TGTGCCAGCAGTTTTCAGGGGGCAGGAGGAAACACCATATATTTT
TRBJ2-3	TRBV18	TRBD1	16	-	CASSSRQGIATDTQYF	TGTGCCAGCAGCTCCCGACAGGGAATCGCCACAGATACGCAGTATTTT
TRBJ1-2	TRBV4-1	-	15	-	CASSQPRTANYGYTF	TGCGCCAGCAGCCAACCGCGGACAGCTAACTATGGCTACACCTTC
TRBJ2-7	TRBV29-1	-	14	few	CSVGLWGKNYEQYF	TGCAGCGTCGGGCTGTGGGGAAAAAACTACGAGCAGTACTTC
TRBJ1-6	TRBV6-1	-	18	many	CASSEALPGQGNNSPLHF	TGTGCCAGCAGTGAAGCGCTTCCCGGGCAGGGAAACAATTCACCCCTCCACTTT
TRBJ2-1	TRBV11-2	TRBD2	15	-	CASSFSGRTYNEQFF	TGTGCCAGCAGCTTTAGCGGGAGAACCTACAATGAGCAGTTCTTC